The rows below give T cell receptor beta chains drawn from one sample of a study of T-cell reconstitution after alpha-beta-depleted transplantation in children. Each CDR3 protein gets one entry after TCRdb re-called the PCR reads with MiXCR. Of about 640,000 distinct CDR3 sequences listed, 13% are singletons. The source material was PBMCs, mostly from graft donor cells, sampled 360 days after TCRalphabeta/CD19-depleted stem cell transplant. All receptors derive from a male patient younger than 18 who had a stem cell transplant for acute myeloid leukemia, so the T cells may come from the graft donor. The CDR3 runs from the conserved cysteine through the conserved F or W. Each record gives: CDR3 DNA, CDR3 protein, CDR3 length, J gene, V gene, clone size, D gene. The D gene is left open where the match is weak. Only some rows state a clone size, as once, few, many or a class for expanded clones.

cdr3_nt: TGTGCCAGTAGTATTCACATCGGCTCCTACGAGCAGTACTTC
cdr3_aa: CASSIHIGSYEQYF
cdr3_length: 14
j_call: TRBJ2-7
v_call: TRBV19
clone_size: few
d_call: -

cdr3_nt: TGTGCCAGCGGGAAGATCGGGGAGCTGTTTTTT
cdr3_aa: CASGKIGELFF
cdr3_length: 11
j_call: TRBJ2-2
v_call: TRBV28
clone_size: many
d_call: -

cdr3_nt: TGTGCCAGCAGCCCTATTCAGGAGAATGAGCAGTTCTTC
cdr3_aa: CASSPIQENEQFF
cdr3_length: 13
j_call: TRBJ2-1
v_call: TRBV12-3/TRBV12-4
clone_size: -
d_call: -

cdr3_nt: TGTGCCAGCAGTTCGACTAGCGGTCTCTCCTACAATGAGCAGTTCTTC
cdr3_aa: CASSSTSGLSYNEQFF
cdr3_length: 16
j_call: TRBJ2-1
v_call: TRBV28
clone_size: -
d_call: TRBD2

cdr3_nt: TGTGCCAGCAGCTTCCCCTTCTCGACGGACAACACTGAAGCTTTCTTT
cdr3_aa: CASSFPFSTDNTEAFF
cdr3_length: 16
j_call: TRBJ1-1
v_call: TRBV7-2
clone_size: -
d_call: -

cdr3_nt: TGTGCCAGCAGTCACGGGACAGGGGACACTGAAGCTTTCTTT
cdr3_aa: CASSHGTGDTEAFF
cdr3_length: 14
j_call: TRBJ1-1
v_call: TRBV6-5
clone_size: -
d_call: TRBD1

cdr3_nt: TGTGCCAGCTCCCACCGGGACTACGAGCAGTACTTC
cdr3_aa: CASSHRDYEQYF
cdr3_length: 12
j_call: TRBJ2-7
v_call: TRBV18
clone_size: many
d_call: -

cdr3_nt: TGCGCCAGCAGCCAAGAGCAGGGCTTGAACACTGAAGCTTTCTTT
cdr3_aa: CASSQEQGLNTEAFF
cdr3_length: 15
j_call: TRBJ1-1
v_call: TRBV4-3
clone_size: few
d_call: -

cdr3_nt: TGTGCCAGCAGTTTCCCCGGGGGGTATGGCACAGATACGCAGTATTTT
cdr3_aa: CASSFPGGYGTDTQYF
cdr3_length: 16
j_call: TRBJ2-3
v_call: TRBV28
clone_size: few
d_call: TRBD2

cdr3_nt: TGTGCCAGCAGCTTGGGCCTCCGACAGGGGGACAATGAGCAGTTCTTC
cdr3_aa: CASSLGLRQGDNEQFF
cdr3_length: 16
j_call: TRBJ2-1
v_call: TRBV5-6
clone_size: many
d_call: TRBD1

cdr3_nt: TGCGCCAGCAGGACTACATCCACCAGAGGGGATACGCAGTATTTT
cdr3_aa: CASRTTSTRGDTQYF
cdr3_length: 15
j_call: TRBJ2-3
v_call: TRBV5-1
clone_size: few
d_call: -

cdr3_nt: TGCTGTGCTAGACTTTCGGGGGGGATCAGACGTACTTCTGGGGCCAACGTCCTGACTTTC
cdr3_aa: CCARLSGGIRRTSGANVLTF
cdr3_length: 20
j_call: TRBJ2-6
v_call: TRBV20-1
clone_size: -
d_call: TRBD2

cdr3_nt: TGTGCCAGCACCCTTCGCGGGAGCAACACCGGGGAGCTGTTTTTT
cdr3_aa: CASTLRGSNTGELFF
cdr3_length: 15
j_call: TRBJ2-2
v_call: TRBV7-6
clone_size: -
d_call: TRBD2

cdr3_nt: TGTGCCAGCAGCCCAAACGGAGGCGGGTCCTCCTACGAGCAGTACTTC
cdr3_aa: CASSPNGGGSSYEQYF
cdr3_length: 16
j_call: TRBJ2-7
v_call: TRBV7-2
clone_size: many
d_call: -

cdr3_nt: TGTGCCAGCAGTCCAAAGAATACGCAGTATTTT
cdr3_aa: CASSPKNTQYF
cdr3_length: 11
j_call: TRBJ2-3
v_call: TRBV12-3/TRBV12-4
clone_size: few
d_call: -

cdr3_nt: TGTGCCAGCAGCGCCGGTGGACAGGCATATGAAAAACTGTTTTTT
cdr3_aa: CASSAGGQAYEKLFF
cdr3_length: 15
j_call: TRBJ1-4
v_call: TRBV9
clone_size: few
d_call: TRBD1

cdr3_nt: TGCAGTGCTCTCCGAGGAACTCCTAGCACAGATACGCAGTATTTT
cdr3_aa: CSALRGTPSTDTQYF
cdr3_length: 15
j_call: TRBJ2-3
v_call: TRBV20-1
clone_size: few
d_call: -

cdr3_nt: TGTGCCAGCAGCTTAGGCCCGGCGGGAGTAACGGGAGAGCAGTACTTC
cdr3_aa: CASSLGPAGVTGEQYF
cdr3_length: 16
j_call: TRBJ2-7
v_call: TRBV7-2
clone_size: -
d_call: TRBD2

cdr3_nt: TGCAGTGCTAGAGAGACAGGGGCCTCCAATCAGCCCCAGCATTTT
cdr3_aa: CSARETGASNQPQHF
cdr3_length: 15
j_call: TRBJ1-5
v_call: TRBV20-1
clone_size: -
d_call: TRBD1

cdr3_nt: TGTGCCAGCAGTTCCGATCAGGGGATAGGGCGGTACAATGAGCAGTTCTTC
cdr3_aa: CASSSDQGIGRYNEQFF
cdr3_length: 17
j_call: TRBJ2-1
v_call: TRBV28
clone_size: many
d_call: -

cdr3_nt: TGTGCCAGCAGTTCGGACGGGGGGAGGACTGAAGCTTTCTTT
cdr3_aa: CASSSDGGRTEAFF
cdr3_length: 14
j_call: TRBJ1-1
v_call: TRBV28
clone_size: few
d_call: -

cdr3_nt: TGTGCCAGCAGCCGACCGGGACTAGCGGCACCTTCCTACAACGAGCAGTACTTC
cdr3_aa: CASSRPGLAAPSYNEQYF
cdr3_length: 18
j_call: TRBJ2-7
v_call: TRBV12-3/TRBV12-4
clone_size: many
d_call: TRBD2